Following are 10 T cell receptor beta chains from one sample sequenced in a study of blood T cell repertoires in COVID-19. The assay was immunoSEQ multiplex PCR, and TCRdb's table has in-frame clones only and misses some. The sample yields a few hundred thousand clones, more than 80% seen once. The sequencing sample was made of peripheral blood. The receptors shown here come from a woman in her forties or fifties with COVID-19, enrolled during active disease.

A note on this clone: Other DNA sequences of this sample code for an identical CDR3. The V and J genes are TRBV5-1 and TRBJ1-5, with 7 positions matching TRBD1. The ends lost 0 bases at V and 4 bases at J; junction bases unmatched: 4. Germline V gene sequence: CDR1 SGHRS, CDR2 YFSETQ. The CDR3 extends over 15 amino acids. The CDR3, as DNA: TGCGCCAGCAGCTTGGAGGGGGACAGTAATCAGCCCCAGCATTTT. Its protein product is CASSLEGDSNQPQHF.

This clone was observed once. The chain has TRBV2 and TRBJ2-5; the D is unclear. The CDR3 spans 11 residues. V shed 4 bases and J shed 11 bases, with 11 bases lying between them. Germline values: CDR1 SNHLY, CDR2 FYNNEI. Here the CDR3 DNA reads TGTGCCAGCAGTGCATCCCGGTCACAGTACTTC. Translated: CASSASRSQYF. Using reference TRBV2 and TRBJ2-5 for the parts outside the CDR3, the full variable domain is EPEVTQTPSHQVTQMGQEVILRCVPISNHLYFYWYRQILGQKVEFLVSFYNNEISEKSEIFDDQFSVERPDGSNFTLKIRSTKLEDSAMYFCASSASRSQYFGPGTRLLVL.

The V call is TRBV5-1, the J call TRBJ2-1; 10 bases agree with TRBD2. The CDR3 loop spans 14 amino acids. Per germline, CDR1 SGHRS and CDR2 YFSETQ. V lost 7 bases and J lost 4; bases outside the gene matches: 5. The DNA of the CDR3 is TGCGCCAGCGCATGGACTAGCGGTTACAATGAGCAGTTCTTC. Amino acid sequence: CASAWTSGYNEQFF.

V usage is TRBV7-2 and J usage is TRBJ2-1; 13 bases are shared with TRBD2. J gave up 0 bases and V 4 bases, and 9 bases lay outside the gene matches. CDR3 size: 19 residues. CDR1 is SGHTA, CDR2 FQGNSA, per germline. The CDR3 DNA reads as TGTGCCAGCAGCTGGAAAGGACTAGCGGGAGCCAGCTCCTACAATGAGCAGTTCTTC. This gives the protein CASSWKGLAGASSYNEQFF.

This rearrangement joins TRBV5-6 to TRBJ1-3; D remains ambiguous. Deletions cut 4 bases from V and 4 bases from J, with 12 bases between. The length of the CDR3 is 14 residues. Germline loops: CDR1 SGHDT, CDR2 YYEEEE. CDR3 sequence (DNA): TGTGCCAGCAGCGTGACAAACGGAGGAAACACCATATATTTT. Translating it yields CASSVTNGGNTIYF.

The chain couples TRBV29-1 to TRBJ1-1; D is unresolved. The length of the CDR3 is 13 residues. Trimming removed 5 bases at V and 2 bases at J, with 12 bases between. Germline V gives CDR1 SQVTM, CDR2 ANQGSEA. DNA for the CDR3: TGCAGCGTTTTATCAGAAACAAACACTGAAGCTTTCTTT. It codes for CSVLSETNTEAFF.

This chain uses TRBV5-1 with TRBJ2-1; 10 positions agree with TRBD2. Germline trimming cut 3 bases from V and 4 bases from J; bases unmatched to any gene: 4. Germline values: CDR1 SGHRS, CDR2 YFSETQ. The CDR3 sequence is 15 residues long. The CDR3 DNA reads as TGCGCCAGCAGCTGGACTAGCGGCAATTACAATGAGCAGTTCTTC. Encoded protein: CASSWTSGNYNEQFF.

The chain carries TRBV19 and TRBJ2-1, with TRBD1 matching 9 bases. V was pared by 3 bases and J by 8 bases, with 5 bases of the junction left unmatched. Germline CDR1 LNHDA, CDR2 SQIVND (reference sequence). The CDR3 has 14 amino acids. Here the CDR3 DNA reads TGTGCCAGTAGTATTTCGACAGGGGGAGATGAGCAGTTCTTC. This sequence encodes CASSISTGGDEQFF.

The chain uses TRBV5-1 and TRBJ1-1; D might be TRBD1 (5 bases). CDR1 and CDR2 from the germline V gene are SGHRS and YFSETQ. Trimming removed 0 bases at V and 0 bases at J, with 9 bases between. This CDR3 contains 15 residues. In nucleotides, the CDR3 is TGCGCCAGCAGCTTGGGACAGACCATGAACACTGAAGCTTTCTTT. Amino acids: CASSLGQTMNTEAFF.

The chain uses TRBV5-4 and TRBJ1-2; possible D gene TRBD1, 6 bases. Between the trimmed V and J ends, which lost 3 bases and 1 base, there was a span of 16 bases. The CDR3 sequence is 16 residues long. CDR1 SGHNT and CDR2 YYREEE come from the germline V gene (reference sequence). The CDR3, as DNA: TGTGCCAGCAGCTCCCGGGGGGGGCCCATTAACTATGGCTACACCTTC. Amino acid sequence: CASSSRGGPINYGYTF.